This TCR beta chain was recorded in a study of T cells in Graves' hyperthyroidism and ophthalmopathy. Authors of the study amplified TCR beta CDR3 regions from RNA transcripts. The TCR CDR3 was amplified in a first-round RT-PCR using the HTBI primer set. Each CDR3 protein gets one entry after TCRdb re-called the multiplex PCR reads with MiXCR. The sample includes about 590,000 distinct CDR3 sequences, around a sixth of them seen just once. The CDR3 consists of 16 residues. Germline values: CDR1 KGHDR, CDR2 SFDVKD. Trimming cost V 8 bases and J 6 bases; bases outside gene matches: 10. A few counts support this clonotype.

The source of this sequence is a woman aged 25 to 39 with Graves' hyperthyroidism. Material: blood. V and J are TRBV24-1 and TRBJ2-7, with 15 positions matching TRBD2. CDR3 loop: CATKITGTSGRFEQYF. CDR3 coding DNA: TGTGCCACCAAGATCACAGGGACTAGCGGGAGGTTCGAGCAGTACTTC.